A single sample is the source of the 16 T cell receptor beta chains below, sequenced in a study of blood T cell repertoires in COVID-19 (TCRdb year 2020). The library came from the immunoSEQ multiplex PCR assay. TCRdb provides this immuneACCESS table in a form limited to in-frame rearrangements. Some clones are lacking; in checked studies, under half of them reflect an unresolved V gene, and why the rest are absent is not known. For this sample the table gives around 370,000 clones, of which about nine tenths were detected only once. About 6.7% of the sample rests with the top ten. The sequenced sample consisted of peripheral blood. Every receptor here comes from a woman in her seventies with COVID-19, enrolled during active disease.

The chain links TRBV19 to TRBJ2-3; D may be TRBD2 (6 bases). The germline CDR1 and CDR2 sequences are LNHDA and SQIVND (reference sequence). With 11 bases removed from V and 2 bases from J, the gap between germline ends came to 23 bases. The length of the CDR3 is 16 residues. The CDR3 is CASKYRTAGYTDTQYF. DNA of the CDR3: TGTGCCTCGAAATACCGGACGGCGGGGTACACAGATACGCAGTATTTT.

The chain is built from TRBV12-3 or TRBV12-4 and TRBJ2-2; TRBD1 might be the D (6 bases). This CDR3 region has 13 residues. The V end was cut by 10 bases, the J end by 2 bases, with 11 bases between. CDR3 protein: CATGTPNTGELFF. In nucleotides, the CDR3 is TGTGCCACTGGGACACCCAACACCGGGGAGCTGTTTTTT.

The chain employs TRBV13 and TRBJ1-2, with D possibly matching TRBD1 (6 bases). CDR3 length: 13 residues. Germline V lookup: CDR1 PRHDT, CDR2 FYEKMQ (reference sequence). V lost 2 bases and J 7 bases, leaving 11 bases between the germline ends. CDR3: CASSLYRDSGYTF. The CDR3 DNA follows: TGTGCCAGCAGCTTATACAGGGATAGTGGCTACACCTTC.

The genes are TRBV21-1 and TRBJ1-5. TRBV21-1 is annotated as a pseudogene. The CDR3 covers 15 residues. The CDR3 nucleotides are TGTGCCAGCAGCAAAGAGAAGGGAGAGGATCAGCCCCAGCATTTT. It yields the protein CASSKEKGEDQPQHF.

This chain joins TRBV7-6 and TRBJ2-1, with 10 bases aligning to TRBD2. The CDR3 consists of 13 residues. V lost 5 bases and J lost 7; bases outside the gene matches: 2. Germline CDR1 reads SGHVS; CDR2 reads FNYEAQ. CDR3 residues: CASSRTSGNEQFF. CDR3 bases: TGTGCCAGCAGCCGGACTAGCGGAAATGAGCAGTTCTTC. Full variable domain (missing parts from reference TRBV7-6 and TRBJ2-1): GAGVSQSPRYKVTKRGQDVALRCDPISGHVSLYWYRQALGQGPEFLTYFNYEAQQDKSGLPNDRFSAERPEGSISTLTIQRTEQRDSAMYRCASSRTSGNEQFFGPGTRLTVL.

The chain uses TRBV10-2 and TRBJ1-6; 9 nucleotides match TRBD1. Germline V gene data show CDR1 as WSHSY and CDR2 as SAAADI. The CDR3 is 16 amino acids. V lost 4 bases and J lost 7; bases outside the gene matches: 8. This CDR3 is CASSGQGEIENSPLHF. CDR3 DNA: TGCGCCAGCAGTGGACAGGGGGAAATTGAAAATTCACCCCTCCACTTT.

V gene TRBV6-5 combines with J gene TRBJ2-7; 9 positions match TRBD1. CDR1 MNHEY and CDR2 SVGAGI come from the germline V gene. Trimming cost V 6 bases and J 2 bases; bases outside gene matches: 8. The CDR3 contains 15 residues. This CDR3 is CASSRGGDRAYEQYF. The CDR3 DNA reads as TGTGCCAGCAGCAGGGGGGGGGACAGGGCCTACGAGCAGTACTTC.

The V gene is TRBV28, the J gene TRBJ1-2; 10 bases fit TRBD1. CDR1 and CDR2 (germline): MDHEN, SYDVKM. This CDR3 has 16 residues. The trim removed 4 bases at V and 3 bases at J, leaving 8 bases unmatched. CDR3 protein: CASSSRTGGSDYGYTF. The CDR3 region has the DNA TGTGCCAGCAGTTCGAGGACAGGGGGGTCGGACTATGGCTACACCTTC.

The chain couples TRBV20-1 to TRBJ1-5; D possibly corresponds to TRBD1 (5 bases). Trimming left V 3 bases short and J 2 bases short, with 11 bases between. The CDR3 sequence is 14 residues long. Germline assignment: CDR1 DFQATT and CDR2 SNEGSKA (reference sequence). CDR3 sequence: CSASSGSGNQPQHF. CDR3 DNA sequence: TGCAGTGCTAGTTCAGGGTCGGGCAATCAGCCCCAGCATTTT.

J is TRBJ1-2 and V is TRBV10-3; no definite D call. CDR3 size: 13 residues. V gave up 6 bases and J gave up 2 bases, with 10 bases separating them. Looked up from germline, CDR1 is ENHRY and CDR2 is SYGVKD. The CDR3 protein is CAISETENYGYTF. The CDR3 nucleotides are TGTGCCATCAGCGAGACGGAGAACTATGGCTACACCTTC.

The chain uses TRBV12-3 or TRBV12-4 and TRBJ2-2; D call uncertain. The CDR3 has 12 residues. V was shortened by 3 bases and J by 6 bases, with 5 bases between the two germline ends. The CDR3 bases are TGTGCCAGCAGTTTGGCCCCCGGGGAGCTGTTTTTT. This sequence encodes CASSLAPGELFF.

The chain links TRBV18 to TRBJ1-4; unclear D gene. Germline CDR1 reads KGHSH; CDR2 reads LQKENI. Trimming pared 0 bases from V and 1 base from J, leaving 6 bases between. The CDR3 covers 15 residues. The CDR3 DNA reads as TGTGCCAGCTCACCACCGGCAGAAACTAATGAAAAACTGTTTTTT. This codes for CASSPPAETNEKLFF. Complete variable domain (other parts from reference TRBV18 and TRBJ1-4): NAGVMQNPRHLVRRRGQEARLRCSPMKGHSHVYWYRQLPEEGLKFMVYLQKENIIDESGMPKERFSAEFPKEGPSILRIQQVVRGDSAAYFCASSPPAETNEKLFFGSGTQLSVL.

In DNA form, the CDR3 reads TGTGCCAGCAGTCCCGGGACAGGTAATCAGCCCCAGCATTTT. Protein: CASSPGTGNQPQHF. The chain carries TRBV28 and TRBJ1-5, with 8 bases that match TRBD1. Looked up from germline, CDR1 is MDHEN and CDR2 is SYDVKM. The CDR3 contains 14 residues. V lost 5 bases to trimming and J lost 4 bases; unmatched junction nucleotides: 4.

This rearrangement joins TRBV10-3 to TRBJ2-5; 9 bases are a match to TRBD1. Germline V gene sequence: CDR1 ENHRY, CDR2 SYGVKD. Trimming cost V 4 bases and J 5 bases; bases outside gene matches: 8. The CDR3 covers 15 residues. The CDR3 sequence: CAISARTGVDETQYF. DNA for the CDR3: TGTGCCATCAGTGCTAGGACAGGGGTCGATGAGACCCAGTACTTC.

This chain connects TRBV29-1 to TRBJ2-3; TRBD1 matches at 8 bases. Germline CDR1 is SQVTM and CDR2 is ANQGSEA. With V trimmed by 4 bases and J by 2 bases, 11 bases remained unmatched. This CDR3 is built from 16 residues. Written as DNA, the CDR3 is TGCAGCGTTGGTCCCGTAGGGGGACAGGTCACAGATACGCAGTATTTT. Its protein is CSVGPVGGQVTDTQYF.

There are a few counts of this clone. The gene calls are TRBV5-1 and TRBJ1-1, with D maybe TRBD1 (5 bases). The CDR3 contains 15 residues. V gave up 0 bases and J gave up 2 bases, with 11 bases separating them. Per germline, CDR1 SGHRS and CDR2 YFSETQ. CDR3 nucleotide sequence: TGCGCCAGCAGCTTGGACAGGCCAGACAACACTGAAGCTTTCTTT. Translation: CASSLDRPDNTEAFF.